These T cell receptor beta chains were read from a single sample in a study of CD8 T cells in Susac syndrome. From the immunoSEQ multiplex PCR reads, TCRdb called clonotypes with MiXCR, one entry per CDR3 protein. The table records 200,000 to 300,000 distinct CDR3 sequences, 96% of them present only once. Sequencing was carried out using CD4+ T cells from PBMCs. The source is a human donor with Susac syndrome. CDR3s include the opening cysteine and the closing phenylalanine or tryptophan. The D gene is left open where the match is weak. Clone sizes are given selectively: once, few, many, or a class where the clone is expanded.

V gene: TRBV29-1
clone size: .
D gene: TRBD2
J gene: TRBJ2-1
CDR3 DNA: TGCAGCGTTGAACGGGGACTAGCGGCAGACTTCTCCTACAATGAGCAGTTCTTC
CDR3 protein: CSVERGLAADFSYNEQFF

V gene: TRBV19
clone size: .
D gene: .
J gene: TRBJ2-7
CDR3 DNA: TGTGCCAGTAGTATTGTGGGACCCAGCTCCTACGAGCAGTACTTC
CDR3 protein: CASSIVGPSSYEQYF

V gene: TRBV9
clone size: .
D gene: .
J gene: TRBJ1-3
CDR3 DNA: TGTGCCAGCAGCGTAGGGGGAAATCCTGGAAACACCATATATTTT
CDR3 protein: CASSVGGNPGNTIYF

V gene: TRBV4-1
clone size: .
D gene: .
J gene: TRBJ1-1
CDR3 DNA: TGCGCCAGCAGCCTTAAAACTCCTTCGGGGCAGAGCACTGAAGCTTTCTTT
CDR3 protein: CASSLKTPSGQSTEAFF

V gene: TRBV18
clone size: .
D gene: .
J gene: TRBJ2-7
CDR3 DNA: TGTGCCAGCTCACCAAGTGATCTGGTCGAGCAGTACTTC
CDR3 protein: CASSPSDLVEQYF

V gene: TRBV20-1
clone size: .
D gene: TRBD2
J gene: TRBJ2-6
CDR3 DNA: TGCAGTGCTAGAACTAGCGGGGTCTCTGGGGCCAACGTCCTGACTTTC
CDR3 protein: CSARTSGVSGANVLTF

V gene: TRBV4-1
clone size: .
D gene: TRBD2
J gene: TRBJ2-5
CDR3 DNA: TGCGCCAGCAGCCAACCGCAACTAGCGGGAGGGCTGGATAGAGGGCTTGGGACCCAGTACTTC
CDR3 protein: CASSQPQLAGGLDRGLGTQYF

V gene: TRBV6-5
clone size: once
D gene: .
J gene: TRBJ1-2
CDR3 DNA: TGTGCCAGCACGACCAGGGGCGTTGCGTGGAATGGCTACACCTTC
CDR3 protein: CASTTRGVAWNGYTF

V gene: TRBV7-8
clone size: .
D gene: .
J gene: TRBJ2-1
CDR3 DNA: TGTGCCAGCAGCTTTTGGGATGAGCAGTTCTTC
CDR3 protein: CASSFWDEQFF

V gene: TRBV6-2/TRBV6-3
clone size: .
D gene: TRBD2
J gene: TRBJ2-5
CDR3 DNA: TGTGCCAGCAGTTACTCGACTAGCAAAGAGACCCAGTACTTC
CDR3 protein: CASSYSTSKETQYF

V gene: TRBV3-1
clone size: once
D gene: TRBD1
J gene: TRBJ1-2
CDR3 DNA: TGTGCCAGCAGCCAGTGGGACAGAACCCTCTATGGCTACACCTTC
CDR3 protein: CASSQWDRTLYGYTF

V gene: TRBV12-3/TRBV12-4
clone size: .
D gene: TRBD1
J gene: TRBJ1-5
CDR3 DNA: TGTGCCAGCAGTTCATCAACGACAGGGGGCGAGTTCTGGCCCCAGCATTTT
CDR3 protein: CASSSSTTGGEFWPQHF

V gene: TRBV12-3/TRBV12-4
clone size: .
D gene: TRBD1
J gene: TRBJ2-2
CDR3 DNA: TGTGCCAGCAGACCTAGGACAGGGCCAAACACCGGGGAGCTGTTTTTT
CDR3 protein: CASRPRTGPNTGELFF

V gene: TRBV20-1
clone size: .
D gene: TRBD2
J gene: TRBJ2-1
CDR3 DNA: TGCAGTGCTAGACGGGCTAGCGGGAGCCGCCTTATGTATAATGAGCAGTTCTTC
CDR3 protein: CSARRASGSRLMYNEQFF

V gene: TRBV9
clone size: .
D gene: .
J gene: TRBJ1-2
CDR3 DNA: TGTGCCAGCTCCCGGGCTGATGGCTACACCTTC
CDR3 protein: CASSRADGYTF

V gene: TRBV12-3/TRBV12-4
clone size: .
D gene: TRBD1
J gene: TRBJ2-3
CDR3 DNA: TGTGCCAGCAGTTTAGGGGGACAGTCCGTCCTCATCACAGATACGCAGTATTTT
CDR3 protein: CASSLGGQSVLITDTQYF

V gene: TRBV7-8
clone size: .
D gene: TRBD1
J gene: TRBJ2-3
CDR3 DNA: TGTGCCAGCAGAGGAGACAGGGCAGGCACAGATACGCAGTATTTT
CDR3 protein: CASRGDRAGTDTQYF

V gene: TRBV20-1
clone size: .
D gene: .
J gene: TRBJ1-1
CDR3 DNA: TGCAGTGCTAGTGGGCAGGGAATTCCTGAAGCTTTCTTT
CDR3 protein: CSASGQGIPEAFF

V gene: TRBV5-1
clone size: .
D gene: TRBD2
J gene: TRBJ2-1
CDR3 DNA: TGCGCCAGCAGCTTGGGGACTAGAGCGGGAGAGGATGAGCAGTTCTTC
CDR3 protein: CASSLGTRAGEDEQFF

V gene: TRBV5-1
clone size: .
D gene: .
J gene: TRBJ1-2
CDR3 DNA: TGCGCCAGCAGCCCGCACGAGACGGCCGCGGGCTACACCTTC
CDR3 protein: CASSPHETAAGYTF

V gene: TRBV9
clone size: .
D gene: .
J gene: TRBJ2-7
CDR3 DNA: TGTGCCAGCAGCCCCCAAGTAGAGCCTTCCTACGAGCAGTACTTC
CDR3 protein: CASSPQVEPSYEQYF

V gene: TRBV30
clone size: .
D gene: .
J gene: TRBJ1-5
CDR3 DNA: TGTGCCTGGAGTGAGAAAAACCTAAGCAATCAGCCCCAGCATTTT
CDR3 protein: CAWSEKNLSNQPQHF

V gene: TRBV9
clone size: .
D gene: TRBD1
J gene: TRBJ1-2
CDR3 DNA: TGTGCCAGCCGACCCGTCGAGGGGGCGGGGAACTATGGCTACACCTTC
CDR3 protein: CASRPVEGAGNYGYTF

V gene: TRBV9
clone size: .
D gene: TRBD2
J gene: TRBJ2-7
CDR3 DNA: TGTGCCAGCAGCGAGCGGGACTGGAGCTACGAGCAGTACTTC
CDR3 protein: CASSERDWSYEQYF

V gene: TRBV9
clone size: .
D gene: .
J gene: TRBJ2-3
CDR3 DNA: TGTGCCAGCAGCCCAACAATTCGCGACACAGATACGCAGTATTTT
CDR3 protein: CASSPTIRDTDTQYF

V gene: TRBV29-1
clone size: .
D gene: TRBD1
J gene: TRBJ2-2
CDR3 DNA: TGCAGCGTGAGAGTGGACAGGGTCACCGGGGAGCTGTTTTTT
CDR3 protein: CSVRVDRVTGELFF

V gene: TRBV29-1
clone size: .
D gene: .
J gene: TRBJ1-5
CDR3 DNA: TGCAGCGTGCTCGGCACCGGTGGTCAGCCCCAGCATTTT
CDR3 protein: CSVLGTGGQPQHF

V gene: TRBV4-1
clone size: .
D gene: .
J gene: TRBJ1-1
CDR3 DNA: TGCGCCAGCAGCCAAGAGGGCCCTGAAGCTTTCTTT
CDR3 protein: CASSQEGPEAFF

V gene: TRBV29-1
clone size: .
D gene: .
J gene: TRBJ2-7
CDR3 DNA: TGCAGCGTCTGGGCATCCTACGAGCAGTACTTC
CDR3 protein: CSVWASYEQYF

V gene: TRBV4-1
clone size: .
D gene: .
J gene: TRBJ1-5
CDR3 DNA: TGCGCCAGCAGCCATCCCACAACACGACTTAATCAGCCCCAGCATTTT
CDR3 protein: CASSHPTTRLNQPQHF

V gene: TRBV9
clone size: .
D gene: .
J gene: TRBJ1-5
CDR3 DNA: TGTGCCAGCAGCTCCCAACCCCATCAGCCCCAGCATTTT
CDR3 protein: CASSSQPHQPQHF

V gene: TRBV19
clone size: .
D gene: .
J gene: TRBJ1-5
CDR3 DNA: TGTGCCAGTAGTATAGTGGACAAGGCTCTCATCAATCAGCCCCAGCATTTT
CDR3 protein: CASSIVDKALINQPQHF